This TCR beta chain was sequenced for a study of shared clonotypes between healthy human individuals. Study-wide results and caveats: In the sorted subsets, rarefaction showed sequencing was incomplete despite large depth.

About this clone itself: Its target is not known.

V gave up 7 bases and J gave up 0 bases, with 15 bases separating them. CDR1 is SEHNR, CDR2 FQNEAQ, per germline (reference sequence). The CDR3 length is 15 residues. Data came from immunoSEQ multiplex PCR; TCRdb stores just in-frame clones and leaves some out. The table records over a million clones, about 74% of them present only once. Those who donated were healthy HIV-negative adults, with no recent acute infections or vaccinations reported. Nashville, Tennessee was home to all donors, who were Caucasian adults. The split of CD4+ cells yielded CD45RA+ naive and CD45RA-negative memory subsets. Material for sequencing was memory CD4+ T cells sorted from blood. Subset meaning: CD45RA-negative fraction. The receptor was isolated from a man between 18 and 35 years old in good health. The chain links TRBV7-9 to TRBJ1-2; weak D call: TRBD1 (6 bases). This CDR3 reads CASTLRQDANYGYTF. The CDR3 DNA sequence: TGTGCCAGCACCTTGAGACAGGATGCTAACTATGGCTACACCTTC.